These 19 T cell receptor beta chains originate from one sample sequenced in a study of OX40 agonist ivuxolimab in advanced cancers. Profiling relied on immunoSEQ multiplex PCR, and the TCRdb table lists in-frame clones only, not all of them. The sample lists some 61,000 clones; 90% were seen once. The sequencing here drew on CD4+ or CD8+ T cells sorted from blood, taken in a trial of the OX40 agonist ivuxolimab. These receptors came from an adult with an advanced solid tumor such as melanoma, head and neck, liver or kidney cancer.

CDR3 protein: CASTRQGARETQYF. The CDR3 bases are TGTGCCAGCACCCGACAGGGGGCACGAGAGACCCAGTACTTC. The chain joins TRBV2 to TRBJ2-5; 10 bases agree with TRBD1. Germline V lookup: CDR1 SNHLY, CDR2 FYNNEI. V trimming: 7 bases; J trimming: 4 bases; junction bases outside the gene matches: 6. The CDR3 totals 14 residues. The entire variable domain, with the rest obtained from reference TRBV2 and TRBJ2-5, is as follows: EPEVTQTPSHQVTQMGQEVILRCVPISNHLYFYWYRQILGQKVEFLVSFYNNEISEKSEIFDDQFSVERPDGSNFTLKIRSTKLEDSAMYFCASTRQGARETQYFGPGTRLLVL.

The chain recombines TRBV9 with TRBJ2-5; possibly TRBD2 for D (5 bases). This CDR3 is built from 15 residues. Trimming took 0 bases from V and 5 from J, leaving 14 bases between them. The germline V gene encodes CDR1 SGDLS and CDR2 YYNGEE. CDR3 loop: CASSVGVGVRETQYF. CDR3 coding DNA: TGTGCCAGCAGCGTAGGGGTGGGAGTTCGGGAGACCCAGTACTTC.

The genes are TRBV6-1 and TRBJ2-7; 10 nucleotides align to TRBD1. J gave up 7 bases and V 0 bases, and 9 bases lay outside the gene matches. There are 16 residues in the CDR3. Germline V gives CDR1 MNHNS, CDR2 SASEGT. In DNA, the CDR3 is TGTGCCAGCAGTGAAGCGCTTGTGGACAGGGGGAAGGAGCAGTACTTC. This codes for CASSEALVDRGKEQYF.

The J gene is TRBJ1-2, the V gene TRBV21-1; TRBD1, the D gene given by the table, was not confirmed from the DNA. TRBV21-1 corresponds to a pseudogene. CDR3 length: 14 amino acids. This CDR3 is CASSPGQGAGGYTF. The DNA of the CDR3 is TGTGCCAGCAGCCCGGGACAGGGGGCCGGTGGCTACACCTTC.

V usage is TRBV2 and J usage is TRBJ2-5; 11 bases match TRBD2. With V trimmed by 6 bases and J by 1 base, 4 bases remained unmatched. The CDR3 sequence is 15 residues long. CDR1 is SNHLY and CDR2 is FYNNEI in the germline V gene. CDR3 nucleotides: TGTGCCAGCAGACTACTAGCGGGGGCCCAAGAGACCCAGTACTTC. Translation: CASRLLAGAQETQYF.

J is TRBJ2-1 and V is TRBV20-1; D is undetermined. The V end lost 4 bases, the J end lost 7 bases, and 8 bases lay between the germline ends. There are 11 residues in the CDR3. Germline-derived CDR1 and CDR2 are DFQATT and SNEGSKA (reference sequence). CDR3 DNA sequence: TGCAGTGCTAACTACGCTAATGAGCAGTTCTTC. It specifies CSANYANEQFF.

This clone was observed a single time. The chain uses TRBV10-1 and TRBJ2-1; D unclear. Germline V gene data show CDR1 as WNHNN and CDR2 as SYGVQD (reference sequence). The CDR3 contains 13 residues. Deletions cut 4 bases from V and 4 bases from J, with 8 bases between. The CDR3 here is CASSGLPYNEQFF. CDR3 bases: TGCGCCAGCAGTGGACTGCCGTACAATGAGCAGTTCTTC.

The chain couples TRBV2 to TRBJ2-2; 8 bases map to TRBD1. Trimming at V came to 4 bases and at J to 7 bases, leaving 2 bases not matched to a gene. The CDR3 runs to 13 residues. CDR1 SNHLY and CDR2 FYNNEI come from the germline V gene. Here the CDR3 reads CASSGQGFGELFF. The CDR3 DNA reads TGTGCCAGCAGTGGACAGGGGTTCGGGGAGCTGTTTTTT.

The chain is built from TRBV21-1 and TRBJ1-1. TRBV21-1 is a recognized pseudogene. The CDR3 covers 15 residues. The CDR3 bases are TGTGCCAGCAGCAAAGTACAGGAGAGGGACACTGAAGCTTTCTTT. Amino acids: CASSKVQERDTEAFF.

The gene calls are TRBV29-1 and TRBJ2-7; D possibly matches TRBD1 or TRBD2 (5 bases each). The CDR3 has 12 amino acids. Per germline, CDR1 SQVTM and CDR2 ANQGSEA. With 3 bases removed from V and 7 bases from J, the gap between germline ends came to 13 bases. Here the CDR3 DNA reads TGCAGCGTTGATGGTCAGGGACGGGAGCAGTACTTC. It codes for CSVDGQGREQYF.

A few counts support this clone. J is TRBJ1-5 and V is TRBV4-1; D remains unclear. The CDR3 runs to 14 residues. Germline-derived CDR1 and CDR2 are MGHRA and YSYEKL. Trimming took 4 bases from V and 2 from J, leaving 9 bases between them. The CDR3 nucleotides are TGCGCCAGCAGCCCGGGGTTCGGCAATCAGCCCCAGCATTTT. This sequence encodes CASSPGFGNQPQHF.

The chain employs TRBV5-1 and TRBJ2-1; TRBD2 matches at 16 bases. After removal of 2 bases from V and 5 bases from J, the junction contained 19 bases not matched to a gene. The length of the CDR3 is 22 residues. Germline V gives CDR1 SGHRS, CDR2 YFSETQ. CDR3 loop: CASSLPGLAGGRISAPDNEQFF. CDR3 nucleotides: TGCGCCAGCAGCTTACCGGGACTAGCGGGGGGGCGCATTTCCGCGCCAGACAATGAGCAGTTCTTC.

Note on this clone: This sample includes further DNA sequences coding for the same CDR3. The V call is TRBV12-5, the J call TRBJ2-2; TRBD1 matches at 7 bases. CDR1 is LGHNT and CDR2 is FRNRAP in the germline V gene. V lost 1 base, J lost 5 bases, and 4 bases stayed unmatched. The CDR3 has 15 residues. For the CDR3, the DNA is TGTGCTAGTGGTTTGGGACAGGGTGGGACCGGGGAGCTGTTTTTT. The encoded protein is CASGLGQGGTGELFF.

For the CDR3, the DNA is TGTGCCAGCAGCTTTTATTTGGGGGAAGGCTACACCTTC. This encodes CASSFYLGEGYTF. The V call is TRBV7-3, the J call TRBJ1-2; D may be TRBD1 (5 bases). V shed 3 bases and J shed 8 bases, with 13 bases lying between them. CDR1 is SGHTA and CDR2 is FQGTGA in the germline V gene. The CDR3 spans 13 residues.

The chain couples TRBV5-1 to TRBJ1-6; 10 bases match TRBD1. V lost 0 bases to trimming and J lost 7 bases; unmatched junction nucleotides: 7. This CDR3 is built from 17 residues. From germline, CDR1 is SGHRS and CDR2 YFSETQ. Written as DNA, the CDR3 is TGCGCCAGCAGCTTGGGGGGGACAGGGGAGACGAATTCACCCCTCCACTTT. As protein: CASSLGGTGETNSPLHF.

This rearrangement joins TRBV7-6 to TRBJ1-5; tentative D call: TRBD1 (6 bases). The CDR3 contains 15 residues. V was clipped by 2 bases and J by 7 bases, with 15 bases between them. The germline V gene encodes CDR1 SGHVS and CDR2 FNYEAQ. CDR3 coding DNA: TGTGCCAGCAGCTTAAGCGGCAGGGGCATCCAGCCCCAGCATTTT. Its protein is CASSLSGRGIQPQHF.

The CDR3 bases are TGTGCCAGCAGTTTAGCCGGGGCGGGTAATGAAAAACTGTTTTTT. Its protein product is CASSLAGAGNEKLFF. This chain connects TRBV27 to TRBJ1-4; possible D gene TRBD1, 5 bases. With 2 bases removed from V and 4 bases from J, the gap between germline ends came to 11 bases. Germline CDR1 MNHEY, CDR2 SMNVEV (reference sequence). The CDR3 runs 15 residues.

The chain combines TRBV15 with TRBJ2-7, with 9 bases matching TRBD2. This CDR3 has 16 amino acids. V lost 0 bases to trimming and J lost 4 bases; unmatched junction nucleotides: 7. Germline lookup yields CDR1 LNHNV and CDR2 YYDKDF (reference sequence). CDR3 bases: TGTGCCACCAGCAGAGACTCAGCGGGAGGAGGGTACGAGCAGTACTTC. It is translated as CATSRDSAGGGYEQYF. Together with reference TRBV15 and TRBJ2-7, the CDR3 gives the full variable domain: DAMVIQNPRYQVTQFGKPVTLSCSQTLNHNVMYWYQQKSSQAPKLLFHYYDKDFNNEADTPDNFQSRRPNTSFCFLDIRSPGLGDTAMYLCATSRDSAGGGYEQYFGPGTRLTVT.

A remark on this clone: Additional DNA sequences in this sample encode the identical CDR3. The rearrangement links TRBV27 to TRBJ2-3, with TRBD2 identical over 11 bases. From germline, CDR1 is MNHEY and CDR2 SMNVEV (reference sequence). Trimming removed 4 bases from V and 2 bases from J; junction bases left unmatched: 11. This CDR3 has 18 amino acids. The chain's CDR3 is CASSSPTGTSGYTDTQYF. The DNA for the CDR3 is TGTGCCAGCAGTTCTCCTACCGGGACTAGCGGTTACACAGATACGCAGTATTTT.